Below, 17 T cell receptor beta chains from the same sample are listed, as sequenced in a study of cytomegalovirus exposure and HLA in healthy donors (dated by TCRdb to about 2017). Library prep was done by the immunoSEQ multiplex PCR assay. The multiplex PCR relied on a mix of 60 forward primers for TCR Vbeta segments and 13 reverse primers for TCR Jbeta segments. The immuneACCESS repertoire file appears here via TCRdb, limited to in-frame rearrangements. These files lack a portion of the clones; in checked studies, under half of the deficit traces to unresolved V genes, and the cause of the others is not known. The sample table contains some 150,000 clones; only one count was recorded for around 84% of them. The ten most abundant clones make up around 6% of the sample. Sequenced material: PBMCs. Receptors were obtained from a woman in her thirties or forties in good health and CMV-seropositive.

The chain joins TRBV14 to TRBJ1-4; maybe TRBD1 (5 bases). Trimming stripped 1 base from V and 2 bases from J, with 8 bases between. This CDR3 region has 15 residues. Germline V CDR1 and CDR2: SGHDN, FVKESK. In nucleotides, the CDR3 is TGTGCCAGCAGCCAAGTCGCAGGGACTAATGAAAAACTGTTTTTT. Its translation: CASSQVAGTNEKLFF.

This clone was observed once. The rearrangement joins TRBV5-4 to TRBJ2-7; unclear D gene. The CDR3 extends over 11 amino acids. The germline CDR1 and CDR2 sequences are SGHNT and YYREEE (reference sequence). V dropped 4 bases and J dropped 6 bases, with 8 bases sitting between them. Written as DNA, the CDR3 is TGTGCCAGCAGCGAAGCCGGCGAGCAGTACTTC. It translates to CASSEAGEQYF.

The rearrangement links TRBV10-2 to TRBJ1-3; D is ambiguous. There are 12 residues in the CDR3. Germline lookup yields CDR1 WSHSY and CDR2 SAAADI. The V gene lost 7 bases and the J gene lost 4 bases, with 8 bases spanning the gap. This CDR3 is CASTNSGNTIYF. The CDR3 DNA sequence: TGCGCCAGCACAAACAGCGGAAACACCATATATTTT.

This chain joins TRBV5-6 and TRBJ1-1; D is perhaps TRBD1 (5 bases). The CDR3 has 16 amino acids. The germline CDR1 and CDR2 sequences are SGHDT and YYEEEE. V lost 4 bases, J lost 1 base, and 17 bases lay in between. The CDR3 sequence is CASSAVTGLGNTEAFF. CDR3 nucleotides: TGTGCCAGCAGCGCCGTTACGGGACTGGGGAACACTGAAGCTTTCTTT.

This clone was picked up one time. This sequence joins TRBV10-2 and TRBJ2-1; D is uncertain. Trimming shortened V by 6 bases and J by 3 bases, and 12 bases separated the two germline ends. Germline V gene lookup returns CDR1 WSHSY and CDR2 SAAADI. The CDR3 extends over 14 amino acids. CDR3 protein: CASSDDFRYNEQFF. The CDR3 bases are TGCGCCAGCAGCGACGACTTCCGCTACAATGAGCAGTTCTTC.

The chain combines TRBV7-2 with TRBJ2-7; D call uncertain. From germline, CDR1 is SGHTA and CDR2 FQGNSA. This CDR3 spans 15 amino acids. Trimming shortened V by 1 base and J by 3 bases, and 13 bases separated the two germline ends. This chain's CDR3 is CASSLVGGEVYEQYF. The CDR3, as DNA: TGTGCCAGCAGCTTAGTAGGTGGAGAAGTCTACGAGCAGTACTTC.

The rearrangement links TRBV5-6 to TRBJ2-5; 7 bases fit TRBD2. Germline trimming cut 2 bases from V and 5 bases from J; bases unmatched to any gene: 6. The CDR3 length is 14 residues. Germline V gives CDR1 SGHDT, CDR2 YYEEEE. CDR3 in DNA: TGTGCCAGCAGCTTTACTAGCGCGAGGGAGACCCAGTACTTC. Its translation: CASSFTSARETQYF.

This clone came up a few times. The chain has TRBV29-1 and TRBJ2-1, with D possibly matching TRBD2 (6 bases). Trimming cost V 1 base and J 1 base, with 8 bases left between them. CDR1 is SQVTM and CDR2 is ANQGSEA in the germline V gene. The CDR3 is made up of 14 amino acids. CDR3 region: CSVEVSGSYNEQFF. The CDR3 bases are TGCAGCGTTGAAGTTAGCGGTTCCTACAATGAGCAGTTCTTC.

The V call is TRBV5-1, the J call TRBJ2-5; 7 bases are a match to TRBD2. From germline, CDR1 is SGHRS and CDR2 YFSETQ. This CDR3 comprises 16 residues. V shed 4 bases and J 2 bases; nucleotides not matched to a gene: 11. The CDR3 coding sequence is TGCGCCAGCAGCCCGGCTTCGAGCGGGGTACAAGAGACCCAGTACTTC. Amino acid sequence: CASSPASSGVQETQYF. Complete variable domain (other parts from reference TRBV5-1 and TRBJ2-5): KAGVTQTPRYLIKTRGQQVTLSCSPISGHRSVSWYQQTPGQGLQFLFEYFSETQRNKGNFPGRFSGRQFSNSRSEMNVSTLELGDSALYLCASSPASSGVQETQYFGPGTRLLVL.

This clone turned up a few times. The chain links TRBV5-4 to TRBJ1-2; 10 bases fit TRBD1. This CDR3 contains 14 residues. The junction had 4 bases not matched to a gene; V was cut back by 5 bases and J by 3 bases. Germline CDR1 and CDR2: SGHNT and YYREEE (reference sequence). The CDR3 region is CASRGTGDDYGYTF. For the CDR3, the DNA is TGTGCCAGCAGGGGGACAGGGGATGACTATGGCTACACCTTC.

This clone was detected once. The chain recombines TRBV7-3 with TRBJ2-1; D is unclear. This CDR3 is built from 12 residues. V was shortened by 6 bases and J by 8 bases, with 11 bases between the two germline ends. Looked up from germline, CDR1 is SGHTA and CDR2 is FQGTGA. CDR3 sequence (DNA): TGTGCCAGCAGTTTGGAGTCGCATGAGCAGTTCTTC. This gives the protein CASSLESHEQFF.

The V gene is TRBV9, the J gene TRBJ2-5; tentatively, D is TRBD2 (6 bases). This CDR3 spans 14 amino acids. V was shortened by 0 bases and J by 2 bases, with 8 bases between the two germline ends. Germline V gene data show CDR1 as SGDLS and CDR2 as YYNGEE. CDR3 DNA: TGTGCCAGCAGCGTAGTTGGGGGGCAAGAGACCCAGTACTTC. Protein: CASSVVGGQETQYF. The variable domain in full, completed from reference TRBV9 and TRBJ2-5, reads DSGVTQTPKHLITATGQRVTLRCSPRSGDLSVYWYQQSLDQGLQFLIQYYNGEERAKGNILERFSAQQFPDLHSELNLSSLELGDSALYFCASSVVGGQETQYFGPGTRLLVL.

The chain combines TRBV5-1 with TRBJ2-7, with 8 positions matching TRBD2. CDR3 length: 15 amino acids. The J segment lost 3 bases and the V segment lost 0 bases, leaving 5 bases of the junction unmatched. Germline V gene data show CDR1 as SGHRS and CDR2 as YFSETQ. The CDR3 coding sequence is TGCGCCAGCAGCTTGGATGCGACTAGCGTCTACGAGCAGTACTTC. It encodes CASSLDATSVYEQYF.

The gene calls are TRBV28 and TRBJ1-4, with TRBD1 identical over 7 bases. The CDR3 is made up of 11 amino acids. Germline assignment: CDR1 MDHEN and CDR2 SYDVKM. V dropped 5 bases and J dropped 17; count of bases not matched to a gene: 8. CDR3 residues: CASSPTGDLFF. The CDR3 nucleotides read TGTGCCAGCAGTCCAACAGGGGATTTATTTTTT.

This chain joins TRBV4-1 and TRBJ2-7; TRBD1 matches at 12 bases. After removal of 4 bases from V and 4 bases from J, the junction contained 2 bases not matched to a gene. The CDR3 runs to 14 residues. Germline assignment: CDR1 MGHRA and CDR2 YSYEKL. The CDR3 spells CASSPGQGAYEQYF. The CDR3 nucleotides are TGCGCCAGCAGCCCGGGACAGGGGGCTTACGAGCAGTACTTC.

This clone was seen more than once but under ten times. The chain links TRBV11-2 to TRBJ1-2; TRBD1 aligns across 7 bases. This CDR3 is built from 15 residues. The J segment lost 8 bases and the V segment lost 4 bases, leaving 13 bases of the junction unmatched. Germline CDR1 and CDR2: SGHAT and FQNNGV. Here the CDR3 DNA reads TGTGCCAGCAGCTCTCGTCTGACAGGGTTCGTGGGCTACACCTTC. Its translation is CASSSRLTGFVGYTF.

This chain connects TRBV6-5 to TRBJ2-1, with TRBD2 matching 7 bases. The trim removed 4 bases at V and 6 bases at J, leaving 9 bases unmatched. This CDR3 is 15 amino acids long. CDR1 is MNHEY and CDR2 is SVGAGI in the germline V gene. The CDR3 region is CASSSLAGVSNEQFF. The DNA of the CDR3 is TGTGCCAGCAGTTCCCTGGCGGGAGTATCCAATGAGCAGTTCTTC.